The rows below give T cell receptor beta chains drawn from one sample of a study of T cells in tuberculosis. Some clones are missing from TCRdb's copy, which holds only in-frame ones; the method was immunoSEQ multiplex PCR. The sample yields 25,000 to 30,000 clones, 80% to 95% seen once. Sequenced material: PBMCs. These TCRs come from a donor aged 10-30 years with latent tuberculosis or without tuberculosis infection. CDR3s include the opening cysteine and the closing phenylalanine or tryptophan. D genes are given only for firm matches. Size is omitted from some rows. Given values are once, few, many or a class for expanded clones.

TRBD2,TRBJ2-7,TRBV7-2,NA,TGTGCCAGCAGCTTATTTGGACTAGCGGGGGGGCGGAACGAGCAGTACTTC,CASSLFGLAGGRNEQYF
TRBD1,TRBJ2-3,TRBV5-4,NA,TGTGCCAGCTCTAGCCAGGGGGCCGCAGATACGCAGTATTTT,CASSSQGAADTQYF
TRBD2,TRBJ2-1,TRBV28,once,TGTGCCAGCAGTTGGCCGGTGCGGGGGTCCTACAATGAGCAGTTCTTC,CASSWPVRGSYNEQFF
NA,TRBJ2-2,TRBV27,NA,TGTGCCAGCAGTTTATCAACAGGGTCCCCCGGGGAGCTGTTTTTT,CASSLSTGSPGELFF
TRBD1,TRBJ2-6,TRBV2,NA,TGTGCCAGCAACCGAGGGACAGGAAGCTACTCTGGGGCCAACGTCCTGACTTTC,CASNRGTGSYSGANVLTF
TRBD2,TRBJ2-7,TRBV4-2,NA,TGTGCCAGCAGCCATCCTTGGACTAGCGACAACTACGAGCAGTACTTC,CASSHPWTSDNYEQYF
TRBD2,TRBJ2-1,TRBV25-1,once,TGTGCCAGCAGCATGGGACACCGGACTAGCGGGACCAACAATGAGCAGTTCTTC,CASSMGHRTSGTNNEQFF
NA,TRBJ2-3,TRBV6-6,few,TGTGCCAGCAGTTATGGGTGGGGGGTAAATACGCAGTATTTT,CASSYGWGVNTQYF
NA,TRBJ2-1,TRBV28,NA,NA,CASSTSTSALKNEQFF
NA,TRBJ1-2,TRBV28,NA,TGTGCCAGCAGTTCCCCCTCGACAGGTCTCAGGGGTGGCTACACCTTC,CASSSPSTGLRGGYTF
TRBD1,TRBJ1-2,TRBV9,NA,TGTGCCAGCAGCGTTCAGGGGGCTGATGGCTACACCTTC,CASSVQGADGYTF